Sequencing of this T cell receptor (beta chain) was carried out in a study of cytomegalovirus exposure and HLA in healthy donors. Remarks on this clone: What it recognizes is unknown.

Findings and caveats of the study: According to an earlier analysis, most TCR beta V segments yielded productive rearrangements about 87% or about 30% of the time. An analysis was carried out later, and it reportedly showed fewer N-insertions in an Asian-associated ancestry cluster than the approximately 660-donor mean.

V was pared by 6 bases and J by 8 bases, with 14 bases between. Germline CDR1 and CDR2: SQVTM and ANQGSEA. The CDR3 has 12 amino acids. PCR amplification relied on 60 Vbeta primers (plus 13 Jbeta primers). Sequencing used immunoSEQ multiplex PCR; TCRdb keeps in-frame clones, though not all of them. The table records approximately 190,000 clones, over 70% of them present only once. The receptor was derived from a man aged 25-45 years in good health and CMV-seronegative. This chain uses TRBV29-1 with TRBJ2-1; tentatively, D is TRBD1 (6 bases). The sequencing sample was made of PBMCs. The CDR3 loop is CSVQQGIDEQFF. Here the CDR3 DNA reads TGCAGCGTGCAACAGGGTATCGATGAGCAGTTCTTC.